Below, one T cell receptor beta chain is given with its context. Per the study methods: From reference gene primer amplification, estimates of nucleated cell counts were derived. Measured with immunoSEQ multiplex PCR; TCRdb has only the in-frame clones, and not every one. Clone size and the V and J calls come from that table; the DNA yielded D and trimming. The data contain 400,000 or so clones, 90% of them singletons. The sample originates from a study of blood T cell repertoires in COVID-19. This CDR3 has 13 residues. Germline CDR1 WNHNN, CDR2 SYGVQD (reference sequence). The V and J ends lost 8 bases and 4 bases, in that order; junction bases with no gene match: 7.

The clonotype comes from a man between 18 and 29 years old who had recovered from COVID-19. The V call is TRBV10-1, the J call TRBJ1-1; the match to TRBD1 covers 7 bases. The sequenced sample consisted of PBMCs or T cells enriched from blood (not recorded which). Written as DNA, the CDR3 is TGCGCCAGCGCCGCGGCAGGGGGCACTGAAGCTTTCTTT. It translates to CASAAAGGTEAFF.